Listed here are 30 T cell receptor beta chains from one sample, sequenced in a study of blood T cell repertoires in COVID-19 (TCRdb year 2020). To prepare the library, the immunoSEQ multiplex PCR assay was applied. This immuneACCESS table, as held by TCRdb, lists in-frame sequences with V and J called but not all clones. Of the missing ones, under half trace to an unresolved V gene in checked studies; the others have no known cause. In all, the sample holds around 68,000 clones, and more than 60% of those were seen once. The ten largest clones take up roughly a tenth of the sample. Sequencing was carried out using peripheral blood. The source of these receptors is a woman in her fifties or sixties with acute or convalescent COVID-19.

This clone was detected once. The chain uses TRBV20-1 and TRBJ1-3; the D is unclear. V was shortened by 4 bases and J by 5 bases, with 6 bases between the two germline ends. CDR1 is DFQATT, CDR2 SNEGSKA, per germline (reference sequence). The CDR3 totals 11 residues. The CDR3 spells CSATLRNTIYF. The CDR3 coding sequence is TGCAGTGCTACTCTTCGAAACACCATATATTTT.

This chain connects TRBV10-3 to TRBJ2-1, with 10 bases aligning to TRBD2. The CDR3 contains 18 residues. Germline V gene lookup returns CDR1 ENHRY and CDR2 SYGVKD. J was trimmed by 0 bases and V by 3 bases; bases with no gene match: 8. In DNA, the CDR3 is TGTGCCATCAGTGAAGGGCTAGCGGGAGACAGCTCCTACAATGAGCAGTTCTTC. Protein: CAISEGLAGDSSYNEQFF.

The CDR3: CASRTGTGIQPQHF. In nucleotides, the CDR3 is TGTGCCAGCAGAACCGGGACAGGGATCCAGCCCCAGCATTTT. The rearrangement links TRBV28 to TRBJ1-5; 9 bases agree with TRBD1. This CDR3 comprises 14 residues. V shed 6 bases and J 7 bases; nucleotides not matched to a gene: 7. The germline V gene encodes CDR1 MDHEN and CDR2 SYDVKM.

V and J are TRBV7-9 and TRBJ1-6; D may be TRBD1 (6 bases). The germline gives CDR1 SEHNR, CDR2 FQNEAQ (reference sequence). Trimming removed 4 bases at V and 6 bases at J, with 16 bases between. CDR3 length: 16 residues. This chain's CDR3 is CASSSSGGALNSPLHF. The CDR3 nucleotides read TGTGCCAGCAGCTCTAGCGGGGGGGCGCTTAATTCACCCCTCCACTTT.

The chain has TRBV13 and TRBJ2-1; 9 bases map to TRBD2. V gave up 5 bases and J gave up 4 bases; unmatched junction bases: 6. The CDR3 is 15 residues long. From germline, CDR1 is PRHDT and CDR2 FYEKMQ (reference sequence). CDR3: CASSLRLAEYNEQFF. The CDR3 DNA sequence: TGTGCCAGCAGCCTTCGACTAGCGGAGTACAATGAGCAGTTCTTC.

The chain carries TRBV30 and TRBJ2-3; D is unresolved. CDR3 length equals 13 residues. The V gene's germline CDR1 is GTSNPN and CDR2 SVGIG (reference sequence). V lost 1 base to trimming and J lost 2 bases, with 7 bases between them. The CDR3 is CAWSGLNTDTQYF. The CDR3 region has the DNA TGTGCCTGGAGTGGACTTAACACAGATACGCAGTATTTT.

A single count supports this clone. V is TRBV7-2 and J is TRBJ2-2, with 8 nucleotides matching TRBD2. This CDR3 spans 17 amino acids. Germline V gene data show CDR1 as SGHTA and CDR2 as FQGNSA. V was clipped by 2 bases and J by 2 bases; unmatched bases: 7. The CDR3 loop is CASSLSRLAGNTGELFF. In nucleotides, the CDR3 is TGTGCCAGCAGCTTATCTCGGCTAGCGGGCAACACCGGGGAGCTGTTTTTT.

This CDR3 is CASSLQGQGYSPLHF. CDR3 coding DNA: TGCGCCAGCAGCTTGCAGGGACAGGGATACTCACCCCTCCACTTT. The chain has TRBV5-1 and TRBJ1-6, with 9 bases aligning to TRBD1. J lost 10 bases, V lost 1 base, and 6 bases had no gene match. The CDR3 runs 15 residues. Germline CDR1 SGHRS, CDR2 YFSETQ.

The chain carries TRBV29-1 and TRBJ1-2; tentative D call: TRBD1 (6 bases). Germline V gives CDR1 SQVTM, CDR2 ANQGSEA. The CDR3 runs 13 residues. Trimming removed 4 bases at V and 3 bases at J, with 12 bases between. Here the CDR3 reads CSVGGRGDYGYTF. In DNA, the CDR3 is TGCAGCGTTGGGGGCAGGGGTGACTATGGCTACACCTTC.

The chain is built from TRBV11-2 and TRBJ1-1; TRBD1 is a possible D gene (5 bases). V was trimmed by 4 bases and J by 1 base, leaving 7 bases between them. Germline CDR1 and CDR2: SGHAT and FQNNGV. The CDR3 loop spans 13 amino acids. The CDR3 reads CASSSQGNTEAFF. The CDR3 DNA sequence: TGTGCCAGCAGCTCCCAGGGGAACACTGAAGCTTTCTTT.

The rearrangement uses TRBV7-9 and TRBJ2-1; D gene unclear. CDR1 is SEHNR and CDR2 is FQNEAQ in the germline V gene (reference sequence). The CDR3 consists of 16 residues. Trimming removed 1 base from V and 0 bases from J, with 10 bases in between. The CDR3 DNA reads TGTGCCAGCAGCTTAGGCCCCCCAGGCTCCTACAATGAGCAGTTCTTC. Translating it yields CASSLGPPGSYNEQFF.

With respect to this clone: Other nucleotide sequences in the sample specify the same CDR3. The chain combines TRBV5-4 with TRBJ2-5, with 8 positions matching TRBD2. The V gene's germline CDR1 is SGHNT and CDR2 YYREEE (reference sequence). V trimming: 2 bases; J trimming: 4 bases; junction bases outside the gene matches: 7. CDR3 length: 15 amino acids. The CDR3 loop reads CASSLDTGRAETQYF. The CDR3 nucleotides are TGTGCCAGCAGCTTAGACACCGGGAGGGCAGAGACCCAGTACTTC.

This clone came up a few times. This sequence joins TRBV20-1 and TRBJ1-5; D ambiguous. The CDR3 spans 16 residues. Deletions cut 3 bases from V and 1 base from J, with 16 bases between. Germline CDR1 is DFQATT and CDR2 is SNEGSKA (reference sequence). CDR3 DNA sequence: TGCAGTGCTAGTATTGGAGGAGTATGGAGCAATCAGCCCCAGCATTTT. Protein: CSASIGGVWSNQPQHF.

J is TRBJ1-2 and V is TRBV9, with a weak D call TRBD1 (6 bases). The CDR3 is 15 residues long. Trimming pared 4 bases from V and 4 bases from J, leaving 17 bases between. In germline, CDR1 is SGDLS, CDR2 YYNGEE. The CDR3 DNA follows: TGTGCCAGCAGCACCACCCTCGGGGGGGCCTATGGCTACACCTTC. Translated: CASSTTLGGAYGYTF. Filled out from reference TRBV9 and TRBJ1-2, the complete variable domain reads DSGVTQTPKHLITATGQRVTLRCSPRSGDLSVYWYQQSLDQGLQFLIQYYNGEERAKGNILERFSAQQFPDLHSELNLSSLELGDSALYFCASSTTLGGAYGYTFGSGTRLTVV.

This chain links TRBV19 with TRBJ2-2; 10 nucleotides align to TRBD2. V lost 3 bases and J lost 7; bases outside the gene matches: 8. The germline gives CDR1 LNHDA, CDR2 SQIVND (reference sequence). The CDR3 has 16 amino acids. The CDR3: CASSIALAGVRGELFF. CDR3 DNA: TGTGCCAGTAGTATTGCTCTAGCGGGAGTTCGCGGGGAGCTGTTTTTT. The full variable domain, in which reference TRBV19 and TRBJ2-2 provide the parts outside the CDR3, is DGGITQSPKYLFRKEGQNVTLSCEQNLNHDAMYWYRQDPGQGLRLIYYSQIVNDFQKGDIAEGYSVSREKKESFPLTVTSAQKNPTAFYLCASSIALAGVRGELFFGEGSRLTVL.

This chain joins TRBV19 and TRBJ2-6; D not resolved. The CDR3 is made up of 15 amino acids. Germline lookup yields CDR1 LNHDA and CDR2 SQIVND (reference sequence). Between the trimmed V and J ends, which lost 6 bases and 1 base, there was a span of 10 bases. The CDR3 protein is CASSTTPSGANVLTF. In nucleotides, the CDR3 is TGTGCCAGTAGCACAACCCCTTCTGGGGCCAACGTCCTGACTTTC.

This chain joins TRBV29-1 and TRBJ1-2; tentative D call: TRBD1 (6 bases). CDR1 is SQVTM, CDR2 ANQGSEA, per germline. The V end lost 6 bases, the J end lost 3 bases, and 17 bases lay between the germline ends. This CDR3 comprises 14 residues. This CDR3 is CSVELSSGDYGYTF. The CDR3 nucleotides are TGCAGCGTCGAGTTAAGCTCAGGGGACTATGGCTACACCTTC.

This chain connects TRBV19 to TRBJ2-5; 9 nucleotides line up with TRBD2. The CDR3 covers 16 residues. The germline V gene encodes CDR1 LNHDA and CDR2 SQIVND (reference sequence). V lost 5 bases, J lost 5 bases, and 12 bases stayed unmatched. The CDR3 bases are TGTGCCAGTAGTGACCCTCTAGCGGGGACCCCGGAGACCCAGTACTTC. Its protein product is CASSDPLAGTPETQYF.

The chain couples TRBV27 to TRBJ2-7; 9 nucleotides agree with TRBD1. The CDR3 consists of 15 residues. V lost 6 bases to trimming and J lost 5 bases; unmatched junction nucleotides: 11. CDR1 MNHEY and CDR2 SMNVEV come from the germline V gene (reference sequence). The DNA of the CDR3 is TGTGCCAGCAGGGCTCTGGGACAGGGCACTAACGAGCAGTACTTC. It is translated as CASRALGQGTNEQYF.

The rearrangement links TRBV28 to TRBJ2-7; 7 bases are shared with TRBD1. This CDR3 has 14 residues. Germline CDR1 MDHEN, CDR2 SYDVKM. V shed 5 bases, J shed 0 bases, and the junction held 4 bases outside the gene matches. This CDR3 is CASSRGGPSYEQYF. DNA for the CDR3: TGTGCCAGCAGTCGAGGGGGCCCCTCCTACGAGCAGTACTTC.

V gene TRBV18 combines with J gene TRBJ2-7; D might be TRBD2 (6 bases). This CDR3 has 16 amino acids. CDR1 and CDR2 from the germline V gene are KGHSH and LQKENI. Trimming stripped 6 bases from V and 6 bases from J, with 24 bases between. The CDR3 loop reads CASSLWRKGTGSEQYF. DNA for the CDR3: TGTGCCAGCTCCCTCTGGCGGAAGGGGACCGGGAGCGAGCAGTACTTC. The full variable domain, completed using reference TRBV18 and TRBJ2-7, is NAGVMQNPRHLVRRRGQEARLRCSPMKGHSHVYWYRQLPEEGLKFMVYLQKENIIDESGMPKERFSAEFPKEGPSILRIQQVVRGDSAAYFCASSLWRKGTGSEQYFGPGTRLTVT.

The chain is built from TRBV5-1 and TRBJ1-1, with D maybe TRBD1 (5 bases). Trimming took 0 bases from V and 4 from J, leaving 10 bases between them. Germline CDR1 is SGHRS and CDR2 is YFSETQ. The CDR3 contains 14 residues. In DNA, the CDR3 is TGCGCCAGCAGCTTGGAGGGGTTCGTCACTGAAGCTTTCTTT. It yields the protein CASSLEGFVTEAFF.

This chain joins TRBV6-5 and TRBJ2-1; the D is unclear. With 0 bases removed from V and 3 bases from J, the gap between germline ends came to 12 bases. The CDR3 contains 16 residues. Germline CDR1 is MNHEY and CDR2 is SVGAGI. The CDR3 bases are TGTGCCAGCAGTTACTCAGGCCGACAAGGCTACAATGAGCAGTTCTTC. It codes for CASSYSGRQGYNEQFF.

This clone was seen a single time. The CDR3 region has the DNA TGTGCCAGCAGCGTAAGTGGCGGGGGGGAAGGGAATGAGCAGTTCTTC. Translating it yields CASSVSGGGEGNEQFF. The chain employs TRBV9 and TRBJ2-1; 9 nucleotides match TRBD2. CDR3 length equals 16 residues. CDR1 SGDLS and CDR2 YYNGEE come from the germline V gene. J gave up 7 bases and V 1 base, and 9 bases lay outside the gene matches. Full variable domain (outside the CDR3, taken from reference TRBV9 and TRBJ2-1): DSGVTQTPKHLITATGQRVTLRCSPRSGDLSVYWYQQSLDQGLQFLIQYYNGEERAKGNILERFSAQQFPDLHSELNLSSLELGDSALYFCASSVSGGGEGNEQFFGPGTRLTVL.

In this sample, this clone turned up once. This CDR3 reads CASSLLGQGLDTQYF. CDR3 in DNA: TGTGCCAGCAGTTTATTAGGACAGGGGTTGGATACGCAGTATTTT. The J gene is TRBJ2-3, the V gene TRBV27; TRBD1 matches at 9 bases. The germline CDR1 and CDR2 sequences are MNHEY and SMNVEV (reference sequence). The CDR3 runs 15 residues. V was clipped by 1 base and J by 6 bases; unmatched bases: 5.

With respect to this clone: The same CDR3 is also encoded by other DNA sequences in this sample. The J gene is TRBJ2-7, the V gene TRBV10-2, with 11 bases that match TRBD2. Germline lookup yields CDR1 WSHSY and CDR2 SAAADI. The CDR3 totals 14 residues. The trim removed 10 bases at V and 3 bases at J, leaving 8 bases unmatched. CDR3 in DNA: TGCGCCACAAGAGGGCTAGCGGGAGGCTACGAGCAGTACTTC. Translation: CATRGLAGGYEQYF.

This chain links TRBV29-1 with TRBJ1-1; TRBD1 matches 10 bases. Germline V lookup: CDR1 SQVTM, CDR2 ANQGSEA. The CDR3 covers 13 residues. The ends lost 6 bases at V and 4 bases at J; junction bases unmatched: 5. The CDR3 region has the DNA TGCAGCGTAGTGGACAGGGGGGCCACTGAAGCTTTCTTT. Residues: CSVVDRGATEAFF.

V and J are TRBV6-6 and TRBJ1-2, with D tentatively TRBD1 (6 bases). Per the germline V gene, CDR1 is MNHNY and CDR2 is SVGAGI (reference sequence). This CDR3 is built from 14 residues. V lost 5 bases and J 8 bases, leaving 18 bases between the germline ends. CDR3 bases: TGTGCCAGCAGTGAGAACCAACAGGGATCGGGCTACACCTTC. Translating gives CASSENQQGSGYTF.

The chain combines TRBV6-6 with TRBJ2-5, with D possibly being TRBD2 (5 bases). This CDR3 comprises 15 residues. Germline V gene lookup returns CDR1 MNHNY and CDR2 SVGAGI (reference sequence). The ends were cut back, 2 bases at V and 5 bases at J, with 15 bases in the middle. The DNA for the CDR3 is TGTGCCAGCAGTTACCGTGGGCTAGCAGTGGAGACCCAGTACTTC. Translated, it gives CASSYRGLAVETQYF.

The V gene is TRBV7-8, the J gene TRBJ2-4; tentative D call: TRBD1 (6 bases). The CDR3 has 16 amino acids. V shed 4 bases and J shed 3 bases, with 16 bases lying between them. Germline assignment: CDR1 SGHVS and CDR2 FQNEAQ. CDR3 DNA sequence: TGTGCCAGCAGCTCAGAAGGGGGAAGAAGCAAAAACATTCAGTACTTC. Residues: CASSSEGGRSKNIQYF.